A selection of T cell receptor beta chains follows, all from one sample in a study of lymphopenia after photon versus proton radiotherapy. The protocol was immunoSEQ multiplex PCR, while the TCRdb copy is restricted to in-frame clones and leaves out a portion. Among roughly 76,000 clones listed, 92% were seen once. Sequencing used peripheral blood, obtained from a patient treated with photon-based radiotherapy. All receptors derive from a woman between 40 and 55 years old with cholangiocarcinoma. Each CDR3 is given with its conserved first and last residue. The D gene is left open where the match is weak.

TRBJ1-1 . TRBV28 CASSSRGLNTEAFF TGTGCCAGCAGTTCGCGGGGGCTGAACACTGAAGCTTTCTTT
TRBJ2-5 . TRBV19 CASRILDYKYQETQYF TGTGCCAGTAGGATTCTTGACTACAAGTACCAAGAGACCCAGTACTTC
TRBJ1-2 TRBD1 TRBV29-1 CSALTGDANYGYTF TGCAGCGCCCTGACAGGGGACGCTAACTATGGCTACACCTTC
TRBJ1-6 . TRBV11-1 CASSLGVNNSPLHF TGTGCCAGCAGCTTGGGGGTTAATAATTCACCCCTCCACTTT
TRBJ2-1 TRBD1 TRBV27 CASSLGQGGSSSYNEQFF TGTGCCAGCAGTCTGGGACAGGGGGGATCTAGCTCCTACAATGAGCAGTTCTTC
TRBJ2-2 TRBD2 TRBV19 CASGTSGTGELFF TGTGCCAGCGGGACTAGCGGAACCGGGGAGCTGTTTTTT
TRBJ2-2 TRBD2 TRBV10-1 CASSEWTSGTGELFF TGCGCCAGCAGTGAGTGGACTAGCGGAACCGGGGAGCTGTTTTTT
TRBJ1-5 . TRBV2 CASSESRIGGIKNQPQHF TGTGCCAGCAGTGAAAGTCGTATAGGGGGTATAAAAAATCAGCCCCAGCATTTT
TRBJ1-5 . TRBV5-1 CASSLGNGNQPQHF TGCGCCAGCAGCTTGGGTAACGGCAATCAGCCCCAGCATTTT
TRBJ2-2 . TRBV4-1 CASSHDTRQANTGELFF TGCGCCAGCAGCCATGATACAAGACAGGCGAACACCGGGGAGCTGTTTTTT